This TCR beta chain was captured by sequencing in a study of blood T cell repertoires in COVID-19. Study-wide background: Material from acute and convalescent COVID-19 was sourced from the United States, Italy and Spain. T cells, B-cell-depleted T cells, or PBMCs supplied cDNA or gDNA.

V lost 1 base, J lost 4 bases, and 17 bases lay in between. Germline V gene data show CDR1 as SGHVS and CDR2 as FNYEAQ. The CDR3 consists of 17 residues. Original data processing: By means of reference gene primer amplification, nucleated cell counts were estimated. The assay was immunoSEQ multiplex PCR, and TCRdb's table has in-frame clones only and misses some. Clone size and the V and J calls come from that table; the DNA yielded D and trimming. The sample consists of about 380,000 clones, approximately 77% of them appearing once. This chain connects TRBV7-6 to TRBJ1-5; no definite D call. The receptor comes from a human donor with acute or convalescent COVID-19. The donor label of this sample is uncertain. The sequenced sample was peripheral blood. CDR3 loop: CASSLGPSGATNQPQHF. CDR3 in DNA: TGTGCCAGCAGCTTAGGTCCCTCCGGAGCTACGAATCAGCCCCAGCATTTT.